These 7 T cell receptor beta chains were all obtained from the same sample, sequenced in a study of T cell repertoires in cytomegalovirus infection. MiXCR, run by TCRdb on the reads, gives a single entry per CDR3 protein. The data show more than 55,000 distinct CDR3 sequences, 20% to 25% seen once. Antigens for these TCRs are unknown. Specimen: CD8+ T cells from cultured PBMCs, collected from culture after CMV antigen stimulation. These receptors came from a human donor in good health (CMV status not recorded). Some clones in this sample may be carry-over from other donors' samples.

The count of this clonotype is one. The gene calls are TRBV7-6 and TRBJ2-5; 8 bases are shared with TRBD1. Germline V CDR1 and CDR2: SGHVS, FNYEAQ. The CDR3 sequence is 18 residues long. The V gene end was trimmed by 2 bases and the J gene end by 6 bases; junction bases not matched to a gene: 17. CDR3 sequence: CASSLLIGAGGAGKTQYF. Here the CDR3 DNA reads TGTGCCAGCAGCTTACTTATAGGGGCAGGGGGCGCCGGCAAGACCCAGTACTTC.

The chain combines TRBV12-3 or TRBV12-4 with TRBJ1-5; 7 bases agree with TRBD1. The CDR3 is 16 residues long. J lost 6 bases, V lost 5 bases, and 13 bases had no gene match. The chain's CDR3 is CASSQARQGRGQPQHF. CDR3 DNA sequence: TGTGCCAGCAGTCAGGCGAGACAGGGTCGGGGTCAGCCCCAGCATTTT.

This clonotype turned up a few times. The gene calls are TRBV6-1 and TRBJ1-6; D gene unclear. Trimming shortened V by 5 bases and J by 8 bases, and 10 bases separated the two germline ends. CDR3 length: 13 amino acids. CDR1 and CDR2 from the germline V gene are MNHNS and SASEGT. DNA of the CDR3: TGTGCCAGCAGTCACCTCGGGCATTCACCCCTCCACTTT. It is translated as CASSHLGHSPLHF.

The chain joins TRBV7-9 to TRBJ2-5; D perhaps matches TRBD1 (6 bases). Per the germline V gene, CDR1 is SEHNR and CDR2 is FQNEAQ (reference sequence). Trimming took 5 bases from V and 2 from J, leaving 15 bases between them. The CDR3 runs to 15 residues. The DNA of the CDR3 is TGTGCCAGCAGCGCCGGAACAGGGATACAAGAGACCCAGTACTTC. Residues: CASSAGTGIQETQYF.

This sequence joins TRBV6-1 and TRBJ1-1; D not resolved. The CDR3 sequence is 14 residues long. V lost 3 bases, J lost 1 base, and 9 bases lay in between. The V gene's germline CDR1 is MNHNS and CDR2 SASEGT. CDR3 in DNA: TGTGCCAGCAGTGACGGGCCTGAGAACACTGAAGCTTTCTTT. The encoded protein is CASSDGPENTEAFF.

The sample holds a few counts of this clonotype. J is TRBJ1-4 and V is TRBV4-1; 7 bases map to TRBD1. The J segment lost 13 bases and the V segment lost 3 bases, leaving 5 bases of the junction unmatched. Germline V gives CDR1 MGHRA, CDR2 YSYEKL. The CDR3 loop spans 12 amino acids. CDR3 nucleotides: TGCGCCAGCAGCCAGGGTCAGGGGGGACTGTTTTTT. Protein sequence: CASSQGQGGLFF.

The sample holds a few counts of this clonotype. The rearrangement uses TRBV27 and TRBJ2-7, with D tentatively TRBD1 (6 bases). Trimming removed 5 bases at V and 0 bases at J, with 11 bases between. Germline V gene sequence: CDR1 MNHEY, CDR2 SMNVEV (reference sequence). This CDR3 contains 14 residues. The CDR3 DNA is TGTGCCAGCAGTAGCCGGGACAACTCCTACGAGCAGTACTTC. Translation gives CASSSRDNSYEQYF.